Presented here are 24 T cell receptor beta chains from one specimen sequenced in a study of blood T cells in healthy people across ages. With a J-beta primer mix and a sample-barcoded 5' primer, a second PCR ran 7 to 11 cycles. TCRdb independently ran MiXCR on the 5' RACE reads; one entry per CDR3 protein. The sample has about 620,000 distinct CDR3 sequences, roughly 21% seen once; the top ten hold roughly 3.7%. The sequencing input was blood. The receptor source for this set is an older man in good health.

The V gene is TRBV20-1, the J gene TRBJ1-4; TRBD1 matches 8 bases. V shed 5 bases and J 2 bases; nucleotides not matched to a gene: 7. Germline V gene sequence: CDR1 DFQATT, CDR2 SNEGSKA (reference sequence). There are 15 residues in the CDR3. CDR3 nucleotide sequence: TGCAGTGCTCCCCCACACAGGGGGACTAATGAAAAACTGTTTTTT. Translating gives CSAPPHRGTNEKLFF.

Comment on this clonotype: One end of the junction varies from germline; a read error may be responsible. This chain joins TRBV9 and TRBJ1-4; the D is unclear. Germline CDR1 SGDLS, CDR2 YYNGEE. This CDR3 region has 15 residues. The CDR3 is CACSPPGATNEKLFF. In DNA, the CDR3 is TGTGCCTGCAGCCCACCCGGCGCAACTAATGAAAAACTGTTTTTT.

This clonotype was seen a few times. The V gene is TRBV14, the J gene TRBJ2-5, with TRBD2 matching 9 bases. Near its end, the DNA agrees better with TRBJ2-1, so the J call may be wrong. This CDR3 has 15 residues. Germline assignment: CDR1 SGHDN and CDR2 FVKESK. CDR3 region: CASSQVSGLAGEQFF. The CDR3 bases are TGTGCCAGCAGCCAAGTGTCGGGACTAGCAGGGGAGCAGTTCTTC.

The chain couples TRBV27 to TRBJ2-7, with D perhaps matching TRBD2 (6 bases). With the DNA end fitting TRBJ2-1 better, the J assignment may be wrong. CDR3 size: 14 residues. Germline assignment: CDR1 MNHEY and CDR2 SMNVEV (reference sequence). CDR3 sequence reads: CASSLGRGGNEQFF. The CDR3 nucleotides read TGTGCCAGCAGTTTAGGTCGGGGAGGCAATGAGCAGTTCTTC.

This clonotype was found a few times. The rearrangement joins TRBV20-1 to TRBJ2-1; D might be TRBD1 (6 bases). V lost 0 bases and J lost 0, with 12 bases in between. The germline V gene has CDR1 DFQATT and CDR2 SNEGSKA (reference sequence). The CDR3 is made up of 16 amino acids. The CDR3 loop is CSARDQGLSSYNEQFF. The CDR3 DNA reads TGCAGTGCTAGAGATCAGGGGCTAAGCTCCTACAATGAGCAGTTCTTC.

This chain connects TRBV7-9 to TRBJ1-4; D unresolved. The CDR3 covers 17 residues. Trimming removed 1 base at V and 0 bases at J, with 12 bases between. Germline CDR1 and CDR2: SEHNR and FQNEAQ (reference sequence). The CDR3 loop reads CASSLVFQAATNEKLFF. In DNA, the CDR3 is TGTGCCAGCAGCTTAGTCTTCCAGGCGGCAACTAATGAAAAACTGTTTTTT.

The chain has TRBV24-1 and TRBJ2-1, with TRBD1 as a possible D gene (5 bases). Germline V gene sequence: CDR1 KGHDR, CDR2 SFDVKD. This CDR3 is built from 15 residues. V shed 2 bases and J shed 6 bases, with 13 bases lying between them. The CDR3 here is CATSDSGRVRNEQFF. DNA for the CDR3: TGTGCCACCAGTGATTCGGGCAGGGTTCGCAATGAGCAGTTCTTC.

The chain uses TRBV29-1 and TRBJ2-5, with 9 bases matching TRBD1. Germline CDR1 reads SQVTM; CDR2 reads ANQGSEA. CDR3 length: 15 amino acids. V was clipped by 1 base and J by 4 bases; unmatched bases: 7. In nucleotides, the CDR3 is TGCAGCGTTGAAGCCACCGGGACAGGGAGAGAGACCCAGTACTTC. Translation gives CSVEATGTGRETQYF. The full variable domain, rest sourced from reference TRBV29-1 and TRBJ2-5, is SAVISQKPSRDICQRGTSLTIQCQVDSQVTMMFWYRQQPGQSLTLIATANQGSEATYESGFVIDKFPISRPNLTFSTLTVSNMSPEDSSIYLCSVEATGTGRETQYFGPGTRLLVL.

A few counts support this clonotype. The CDR3 nucleotides are TGTGCCAGCAGCCGGTCGGGTGCAAACTACGAGCAGTACTTC. Amino acid sequence: CASSRSGANYEQYF. The chain is built from TRBV28 and TRBJ2-1; D uncertain. TRBJ2-7 explains the end of the DNA better; the J call may be wrong. The CDR3 totals 14 residues. Germline loops: CDR1 MDHEN, CDR2 SYDVKM.

This clonotype has a handful of counts. The chain couples TRBV15 to TRBJ2-5, with unresolved D. CDR1 and CDR2 (germline): LNHNV, YYDKDF (reference sequence). There are 14 residues in the CDR3. The V end was cut by 8 bases, the J end by 1 base, with 14 bases between. The chain's CDR3 is CATASPRFQETQYF. The CDR3 DNA is TGTGCCACCGCTTCCCCGCGTTTCCAAGAGACCCAGTACTTC.

This clonotype has a handful of counts. This chain links TRBV28 with TRBJ1-1; 7 bases line up with TRBD1. The germline gives CDR1 MDHEN, CDR2 SYDVKM. Unmatched junction bases numbered 7, after V lost 6 bases and J lost 0 bases. The CDR3 contains 15 residues. The chain's CDR3 is CASSDGQVMNTEAFF. CDR3 sequence (DNA): TGTGCCAGCAGCGATGGACAGGTCATGAACACTGAAGCTTTCTTT.

This clonotype has only a few counts. V gene TRBV12-3 or TRBV12-4 combines with J gene TRBJ1-5; TRBD1 aligns across 7 bases. V was pared by 7 bases and J by 2 bases, with 5 bases of the junction left unmatched. The CDR3 has 14 residues. The CDR3 protein is CASTLTGGNQPQHF. The CDR3 DNA reads as TGTGCCAGCACTCTCACAGGGGGCAATCAGCCCCAGCATTTT.

The sample holds a few counts of this clonotype. The chain combines TRBV28 with TRBJ1-4, with a tentative D call TRBD1 (6 bases). This CDR3 region has 13 residues. Germline lookup yields CDR1 MDHEN and CDR2 SYDVKM. V lost 10 bases, J lost 7 bases, and 16 bases lay in between. CDR3 loop: CATLRGDSEKLFF. The CDR3 nucleotides are TGTGCCACCCTCAGGGGTGATAGTGAAAAACTGTTTTTT. Together with reference TRBV28 and TRBJ1-4, the CDR3 gives the full variable domain: DVKVTQSSRYLVKRTGEKVFLECVQDMDHENMFWYRQDPGLGLRLIYFSYDVKMKEKGDIPEGYSVSREKKERFSLILESASTNQTSMYLCATLRGDSEKLFFGSGTQLSVL.

This clonotype was counted only a few times. This sequence joins TRBV30 and TRBJ2-5, with a tentative D call TRBD1 (6 bases). Germline CDR1 GTSNPN, CDR2 SVGIG (reference sequence). CDR3 size: 16 residues. The germline V and J ends were trimmed by 1 base and 2 bases, with 17 bases remaining between them. CDR3 in DNA: TGTGCCTGGAGTGGTCGGACGGACAGAAGGCAAGAGACCCAGTACTTC. Amino acid sequence: CAWSGRTDRRQETQYF.

To note about this clonotype: The junction departs from germline at one end; a sequencing error may be responsible. The rearrangement joins TRBV7-6 to TRBJ2-7; D is perhaps TRBD2 (6 bases). Germline V CDR1 and CDR2: SGHVS, FNYEAQ. The CDR3 is 14 residues long. The CDR3 is CVSSFRDSSSEQYF. The CDR3 DNA reads as TGTGTCAGCAGCTTCCGGGACTCCTCTAGTGAGCAGTACTTC.

This clonotype was detected a few times. One end of the junction varies from germline; a read error may be responsible. The rearrangement uses TRBV29-1 and TRBJ2-3; no definite D call. The CDR3 extends over 13 amino acids. The V gene's germline CDR1 is SQVTM and CDR2 ANQGSEA. CDR3 amino acids: CSVESPDSDTRYF. The CDR3 DNA reads TGCAGCGTTGAAAGCCCCGATTCAGATACGCGGTATTTT.

The sample holds many counts of this clonotype. The J gene is TRBJ2-7, the V gene TRBV7-9; tentative D call: TRBD1 (5 bases). Trimming cost V 5 bases and J 3 bases, with 20 bases left between them. Germline V gene data show CDR1 as SEHNR and CDR2 as FQNEAQ (reference sequence). The CDR3 totals 16 residues. CDR3 residues: CASSKWGHLVYYEQYF. The CDR3 nucleotides are TGTGCCAGCAGCAAATGGGGCCACTTGGTCTACTACGAGCAGTACTTC.

The V gene is TRBV20-1, the J gene TRBJ2-1, with D possibly matching TRBD2 (6 bases). Trimming cost V 3 bases and J 4 bases, with 13 bases left between them. CDR3 length equals 14 residues. Germline-derived CDR1 and CDR2 are DFQATT and SNEGSKA (reference sequence). The CDR3 sequence: CSASFVGGYNEQFF. The CDR3 DNA reads TGCAGTGCTAGTTTCGTCGGGGGTTACAATGAGCAGTTCTTC.

This clonotype was observed at least ten times. The chain has TRBV15 and TRBJ1-4, with no clear D. This CDR3 is built from 15 residues. Trimming stripped 1 base from V and 8 bases from J, with 14 bases between. Germline loops: CDR1 LNHNV, CDR2 YYDKDF (reference sequence). The CDR3 region has the DNA TGTGCCACCAGCAGAGTTCTGACCCTGGAGGAAAAACTGTTTTTT. Encoded protein: CATSRVLTLEEKLFF.

This clonotype was recorded many times. The chain's CDR3 is CASSAPPAGSFYEQYF. In DNA form, the CDR3 reads TGTGCCAGCAGCGCCCCCCCGGCGGGAAGCTTCTACGAGCAGTACTTC. The chain links TRBV9 to TRBJ2-7; maybe TRBD2 (6 bases). V was clipped by 3 bases and J by 3 bases, with 19 bases between them. The germline V gene has CDR1 SGDLS and CDR2 YYNGEE. The CDR3 totals 16 residues.

The chain carries TRBV16 and TRBJ1-5; D uncertain. V lost 0 bases to trimming and J lost 4 bases, with 13 bases between them. This CDR3 has 16 amino acids. Looked up from germline, CDR1 is KGHSY and CDR2 is FQNENV. CDR3 protein: CASSQSSRFGNQPQHF. The CDR3 nucleotides read TGTGCCAGCAGCCAATCGAGCAGATTCGGGAATCAGCCCCAGCATTTT. Full variable domain (remainder filled in from reference TRBV16 and TRBJ1-5): GEEVAQTPKHLVRGEGQKAKLYCAPIKGHSYVFWYQQVLKNEFKFLISFQNENVFDETGMPKERFSAKCLPNSPCSLEIQATKLEDSAVYFCASSQSSRFGNQPQHFGDGTRLSIL.

The chain joins TRBV20-1 to TRBJ2-3; 7 bases align to TRBD2. J lost 1 base, V lost 1 base, and 14 bases had no gene match. The CDR3 consists of 18 residues. Germline-derived CDR1 and CDR2 are DFQATT and SNEGSKA (reference sequence). In DNA form, the CDR3 reads TGCAGTGCTAGAGTGCGGGGACGGGGCGGGAGAGGCACAGATACGCAGTATTTT. Its protein is CSARVRGRGGRGTDTQYF.

Only a few counts were recorded for this clonotype. V is TRBV10-3 and J is TRBJ2-5; 8 positions agree with TRBD1. This CDR3 comprises 15 residues. Trimming at V came to 4 bases and at J to 7 bases, leaving 11 bases not matched to a gene. Germline CDR1 ENHRY, CDR2 SYGVKD. CDR3 amino acids: CAISGGQEGWVTQYF. The CDR3 bases are TGTGCCATCAGTGGGGGACAGGAAGGTTGGGTGACCCAGTACTTC.

The chain uses TRBV7-9 and TRBJ2-1; 10 bases line up with TRBD2. The CDR3 sequence is 15 residues long. V dropped 4 bases and J dropped 8; count of bases not matched to a gene: 8. From germline, CDR1 is SEHNR and CDR2 FQNEAQ (reference sequence). The CDR3 protein is CASSSASGSTDEQFF. CDR3 DNA sequence: TGTGCCAGCAGCTCCGCTAGCGGGAGTACAGATGAGCAGTTCTTC. The full variable domain, in which reference TRBV7-9 and TRBJ2-1 provide the parts outside the CDR3, is DTGVSQNPRHKITKRGQNVTFRCDPISEHNRLYWYRQTLGQGPEFLTYFQNEAQLEKSRLLSDRFSAERPKGSFSTLEIQRTEQGDSAMYLCASSSASGSTDEQFFGPGTRLTVL.